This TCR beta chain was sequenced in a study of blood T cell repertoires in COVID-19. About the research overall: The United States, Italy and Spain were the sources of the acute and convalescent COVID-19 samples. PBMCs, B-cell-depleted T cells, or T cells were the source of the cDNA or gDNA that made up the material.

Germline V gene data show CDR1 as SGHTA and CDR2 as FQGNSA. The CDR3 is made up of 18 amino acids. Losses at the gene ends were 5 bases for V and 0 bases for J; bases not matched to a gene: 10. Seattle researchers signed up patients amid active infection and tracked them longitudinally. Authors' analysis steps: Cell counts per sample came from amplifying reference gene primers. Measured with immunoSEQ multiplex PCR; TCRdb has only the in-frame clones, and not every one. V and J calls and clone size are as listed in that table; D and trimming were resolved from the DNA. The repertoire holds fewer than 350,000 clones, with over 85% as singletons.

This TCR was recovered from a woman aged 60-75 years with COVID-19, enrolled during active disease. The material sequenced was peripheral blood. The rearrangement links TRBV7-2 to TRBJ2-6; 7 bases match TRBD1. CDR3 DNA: TGTGCCAGCAGCCCCCGGGGACAGAGAAGCTCTGGGGCCAACGTCCTGACTTTC. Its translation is CASSPRGQRSSGANVLTF.